The present TCR beta chain was sequenced within a study of shared T cell receptors in the human thymus. CDR3 size: 16 residues. Trimming pared 7 bases from V and 0 bases from J, leaving 17 bases between. From germline, CDR1 is MNHEY and CDR2 SMNVEV (reference sequence). The table came from immunoSEQ multiplex PCR; TCRdb's copy has only in-frame clones and leaves some out. The sample has about 710,000 clones; about 90% are singletons. The same sample was also studied in work on human thymus T cells. From that paper: The thymus tissue came from resections taken during corrective heart surgery. Thymic TCR repertoires of unrelated people reportedly overlapped highly.

This receptor was identified in a boy less than two years old with a congenital heart defect. Sequencing was done on a sample of thymocytes. The chain joins TRBV27 to TRBJ2-3; D is ambiguous. The CDR3 DNA reads TGTGCCAGCACTGAAAAGAGAGACACTAGCACAGATACGCAGTATTTT. It codes for CASTEKRDTSTDTQYF.